What follows are 3 T cell receptor beta chains derived from one specimen sequenced in a study of response to subunit inactivated influenza vaccine. TCRdb reprocessed the RT-PCR reads via MiXCR and lists one record per CDR3 protein. The sample lists hundreds of thousands of distinct CDR3 sequences, approximately 12% occurring once. Sequencing was performed on non-naive T cells sorted from PBMCs, taken 14 to 15 days before vaccination. The receptor source for this set is a man aged 50 to 59 who received an inactivated influenza vaccine.

The rearrangement uses TRBV15 and TRBJ1-4, with D hard to call. Trimming removed 1 base from V and 5 bases from J, with 11 bases in between. Germline V gene sequence: CDR1 LNHNV, CDR2 YYDKDF (reference sequence). CDR3 length equals 15 residues. DNA for the CDR3: TGTGCCACCAGCAGAGCTTTTGCTTTAAATGAAAAACTGTTTTTT. Translated: CATSRAFALNEKLFF.

The V gene is TRBV7-8, the J gene TRBJ1-4, with 7 bases aligning to TRBD1. CDR1 is SGHVS and CDR2 is FQNEAQ in the germline V gene. CDR3 length equals 14 residues. The J segment lost 8 bases and the V segment lost 7 bases, leaving 10 bases of the junction unmatched. Written as DNA, the CDR3 is TGTGCCAGCACCACCGACAGGGTTTTCGAAAAACTGTTTTTT. Amino acids: CASTTDRVFEKLFF.

This clonotype appeared a few times. The chain combines TRBV5-5 with TRBJ1-1; D perhaps matches TRBD1 (5 bases). The length of the CDR3 is 14 residues. In germline, CDR1 is SGHKS, CDR2 YYEKEE (reference sequence). The germline V and J ends were trimmed by 0 bases and 10 bases, with 16 bases remaining between them. CDR3 sequence: CASSLVVGALGAFF. CDR3 DNA sequence: TGTGCCAGCAGCTTGGTAGTCGGGGCCCTCGGAGCTTTCTTT.